Included here is one TCR beta chain sequence, with context. This clonotype was counted at least ten times. There is no known antigen for this receptor. Base-call qualities are not available, and no considerably larger clone is one nucleotide away. The study was a case-control design nested within a healthcare worker cohort in London, UK, with weekly nasopharyngeal swab PCR tests and blood sampling. Healthcare workers were recruited between 23 and 31 March 2020, during the week of the UK lockdown, and were followed weekly for up to about 15 weeks. The germline V gene specifies MGHDK as CDR1 and SYGVNS as CDR2. V is reduced by 4 bases and J by 3 bases, leaving a spacing of 15 bases between them. The cysteine opens and the phenylalanine closes a CDR3 of 15 amino acids. Kept here is only the CDR3 DNA, which spans 45 bases and is read in frame from base 1. The sample originates from a study of early T cells in non-severe SARS-CoV-2 infection (dated by TCRdb to 2020 to 2023). Describing the broader study: Because TCR sequencing was done on bulk RNA from unsorted whole blood, the alpha and beta chains could not be paired.

Preparation of the library involved 5' RACE. TCRdb names NextSeq 500 as the instrument used. To correct for sequencing error and PCR bias, the TCR library protocol tagged individual cDNA molecules with unique molecular identifiers. TCR alpha and beta chains were both sequenced, and the abundances of alpha and beta sequences in each sample were closely correlated with each other. The paper's processing steps were these. V gene, J gene and CDR3 annotation of TCR sequences was performed with Decombinator V4. Expanded TCRs were defined as changing significantly between any two time points under a Poisson model with p below 0.0001. TCR abundances were normalised to the total number of TCRs sequenced per sample and were expressed as counts per million. TRAV1-2 paired with TRAJ12, TRAJ20 or TRAJ33 defined MAIT TCRs, while TRAV10 paired with TRAJ18 defined iNKT TCRs. VDJdb, accessed 1 November 2021, was searched for CMV, EBV and SARS-CoV-2 annotated TCRs, with TCRs annotated for multiple antigens excluded. TCRdb handled the public reads itself, with Q25 trimming in fastp and clone calling in MiXCR, and kept productive beta chains. Each CDR3 protein gets just one entry, which takes the most common genes and DNA from the rows behind it. In this record, the V and J calls reflect TCRdb's handling and not the investigators' own analysis. A total of roughly 30,000 distinct CDR3 sequences appear in this sample, around 5.9% of them only once. The ten largest make up approximately 12% of the sample.

Findings and caveats that apply to the study as a whole: VDJdb matching was skewed toward anti-spike CD8 responses and likely underestimated virus-specific expansions, missing private and CD4 specificities.

This TCR came from an adult who was a healthcare worker with PCR-confirmed SARS-CoV-2 infection or an uninfected control (not recorded which). Sample: whole blood. The chain uses TRBV25-1 and TRBJ1-1, with TRBD1 perhaps the D gene, on 5 matching bases. The bases read TGTGCCAGCAGTGGCAAGGGACCGACCCACACTGAAGCTTTCTTT. It encodes CASSGKGPTHTEAFF.